This T cell receptor (beta chain) was documented in a study of spatial heterogeneity in lung cancer. At the level of the study: Raw sequencing reads included, on average, more than ten appearances of each unique TCR and UMI combination.

As concerns this clonotype: Its antigen is unidentified.

The study's findings and limits: TCRs found ubiquitously expanded in tumor appeared in blood more at resection than at follow-up.

Time point defined: sample taken at primary tumor resection. Whole RNA obtained from tumor, nontumor lung or frozen PBMC underwent sequencing without sorting. The donors were 55 to 85 patients with non-small cell lung cancer that was early-stage and untreated. MiXCR was run by TCRdb on the 5' RACE reads, yielding one entry per CDR3 protein. This table has more than 85,000 distinct CDR3 sequences, approximately 8.5% appearing once. Germline V gene data show CDR1 as MNHEY and CDR2 as SMNVEV (reference sequence). There are 14 residues in the CDR3. Trimming left V 3 bases short and J 4 bases short, with 12 bases between.

Sequencing used PBMCs, obtained at surgery. This sequence was found in a male donor with early-stage non-small cell lung cancer. V gene TRBV27 combines with J gene TRBJ1-1; D is possibly TRBD1 (6 bases). The CDR3 DNA is TGTGCCAGCAGTTTCAGAGGGGGGGGCACTGAAGCTTTCTTT. As protein: CASSFRGGGTEAFF.